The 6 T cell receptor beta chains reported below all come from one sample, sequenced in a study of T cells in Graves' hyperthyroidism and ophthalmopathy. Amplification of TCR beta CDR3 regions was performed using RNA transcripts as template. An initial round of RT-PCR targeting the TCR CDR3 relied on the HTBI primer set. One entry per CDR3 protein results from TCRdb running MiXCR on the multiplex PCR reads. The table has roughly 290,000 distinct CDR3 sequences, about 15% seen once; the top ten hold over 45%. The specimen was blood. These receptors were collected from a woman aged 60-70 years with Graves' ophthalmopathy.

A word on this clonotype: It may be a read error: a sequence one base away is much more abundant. The CDR3 nucleotides are TGTGCCAGCAGCGGGTGGGACACTTACTACGAGCAGTACTTC. It is translated as CASSGWDTYYEQYF. The V gene is TRBV7-9, the J gene TRBJ2-7, with TRBD1 as a possible D gene (6 bases). In germline, CDR1 is SEHNR, CDR2 FQNEAQ (reference sequence). V was trimmed by 5 bases and J by 3 bases, leaving 14 bases between them. The CDR3 is made up of 14 amino acids.

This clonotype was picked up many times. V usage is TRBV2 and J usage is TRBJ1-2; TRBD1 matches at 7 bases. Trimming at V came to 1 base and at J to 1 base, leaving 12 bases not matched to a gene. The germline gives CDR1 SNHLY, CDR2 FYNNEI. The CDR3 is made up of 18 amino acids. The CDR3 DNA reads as TGTGCCAGCAGTGAAGAGCGGCAGGGGGGTTATTTTAACTATGGCTACACCTTC. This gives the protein CASSEERQGGYFNYGYTF.

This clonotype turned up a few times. The CDR3 sequence is CASSPLVNTGELFF. In nucleotides, the CDR3 is TGTGCCAGCAGCCCCCTAGTGAACACCGGGGAGCTGTTTTTT. The genes are TRBV7-3 and TRBJ2-2; D not certain. CDR3 length: 14 amino acids. V was cut by 5 bases and J by 1 base, with 8 bases left in between. CDR1 is SGHTA, CDR2 FQGTGA, per germline.

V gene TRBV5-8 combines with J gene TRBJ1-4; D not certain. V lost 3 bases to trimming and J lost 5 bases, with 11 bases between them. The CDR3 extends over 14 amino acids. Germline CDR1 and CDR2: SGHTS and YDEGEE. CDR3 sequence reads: CASSSGSGNEKLFF. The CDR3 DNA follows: TGTGCCAGCAGCTCGGGATCGGGGAATGAAAAACTGTTTTTT.

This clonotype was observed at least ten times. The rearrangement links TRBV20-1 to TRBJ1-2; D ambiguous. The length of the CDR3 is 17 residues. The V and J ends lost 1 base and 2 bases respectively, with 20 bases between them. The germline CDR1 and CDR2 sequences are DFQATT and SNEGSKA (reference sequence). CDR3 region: CSARGEDGSRINYGYTF. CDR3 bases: TGCAGTGCTAGAGGGGAGGACGGCAGCCGAATCAACTATGGCTACACCTTC.

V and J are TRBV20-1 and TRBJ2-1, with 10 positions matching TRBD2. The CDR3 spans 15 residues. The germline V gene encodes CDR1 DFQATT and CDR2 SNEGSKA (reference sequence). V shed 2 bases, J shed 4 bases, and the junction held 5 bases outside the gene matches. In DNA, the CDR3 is TGCAGTGCTAGACTGGCTAGCGGGGGATACAATGAGCAGTTCTTC. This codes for CSARLASGGYNEQFF.